What follows describes a single TCR beta chain. This clonotype was seen ten or more times. Its specific antigen is unknown. The sample holds no much larger clone one base away, and base qualities are not on file. CDR1 is given as SGHTA and CDR2 as FQGNSA, both from the germline V gene. Deletion took 1 base off V and 1 base off J, with a span of 10 bases between the germline ends. The CDR3 sequence holds 15 residues, the cysteine and phenylalanine included. Of the read, only the CDR3 DNA is kept; its 45 bases are in frame from base 1. Stable Graves' hyperthyroidism was defined as the absence of progression to ophthalmopathy over 18 months of follow-up. The hyperthyroidism patients were between 18 and 65 years old and newly diagnosed, with a disease duration of less than 2 months. Patients with uncontrolled infections, other autoimmune diseases, pregnancy or lactation were excluded. Diagnoses were established on the basis of clinical symptoms, serum thyroxine and TRAb, thyroid ultrasound, and orbital computed tomography. Ficoll-Paque density gradient centrifugation was used to isolate PBMCs from 9.5 to 10 ml of fresh peripheral blood. Total RNA was extracted with Trizol reagent, and quality was checked on an Agilent 2100 Bioanalyzer.

The data originate from a study of T cells in Graves' hyperthyroidism and ophthalmopathy (dated by TCRdb to between 2017 and 2020). Regarding the research as a whole: Peripheral blood was sampled at the time of initial diagnosis, prior to any treatment. An independent validation cohort of under 20 hyperthyroidism patients and approximately 17 patients who later progressed to ophthalmopathy tested prospective prediction of ophthalmopathy. The study also compared thyroid tissue and blood T-cell repertoires from 5 to 7 Graves' hyperthyroidism patients. The paper describes TCR Vbeta CDR3 sequencing of about 140 peripheral blood samples, made up of roughly 40 ophthalmopathy patients, roughly 80 hyperthyroidism patients and about 17 progressor patients. A discovery cohort of roughly 100 patients, roughly 45 with Graves' ophthalmopathy and approximately 57 with stable Graves' hyperthyroidism, was used to find distinguishing TCR V-J signatures. For training and testing, the 100 or so patients in the discovery cohort were randomly divided in a 7:3 ratio. After sampling, hyperthyroidism patients received methimazole starting at 30 mg daily, and ophthalmopathy patients received high-dose intravenous methylprednisolone. Broad study findings and their caveats: Sample size was not statistically predetermined, and investigators were not blinded to group allocation. In validation, progression to ophthalmopathy was predicted by the model with around 70% sensitivity and 72% to 80% specificity, a median of about 6.4 months before onset. A model built on a 13 V-J signature distinguished ophthalmopathy from stable hyperthyroidism, reaching roughly 88% sensitivity and around 81% specificity in cross-validation and 80%/75% in testing. Most expanded thyroid clonotypes (frequency above 0.001) were also detected in blood, a finding suggesting that blood repertoires may reflect thyroid immune responses.

The TCR beta CDR3 regions were amplified from RNA transcripts. A first-round RT-PCR of the TCR CDR3 used the HTBI primer set with the Qiagen OneStep RT-PCR kit. Libraries were constructed in a second round of multiplex PCR, after which size selection and purification were carried out. Libraries were sequenced paired-end with 100 bp reads on an Illumina HiSeq2000. In the paper's pipeline: Raw data were processed with SOAPnuke, discarding reads with adapters, uncalled bases, mean Phred below 15, or no exact constant-primer or identifier match. High-quality paired reads were merged with COPE v1.2.5, and unique nucleotide sequences were defined as clonotypes. Clonotypes were aligned to IMGT TRBV, TRBD and TRBJ reference segments using MiTCR v1.1. Only V-J combinations with frequency above 0.0001, covering 99% to 99.2% of repertoires, were analysed. The TCS score was defined as the ratio of F50 (clonal expansion) to E x V (chaos), calculated using BLOSUM62-based TCRdist between CDR3 peptides within each V-J. Welch's t-statistics and random forest reduced fewer than 600 V-J features to 13, which were used in a naive Bayes classifier (R e1071). The similarity between thyroid and blood repertoires was quantified using the Morisita-Horn index. TCRdb reanalyzed the raw reads on its own, using fastp at Q25 for trimming and MiXCR for clone calling, and kept in-frame beta chains. Every distinct CDR3 protein forms one entry, paired with its most common genes and DNA. What appears here as the V and J calls and clone size reflects TCRdb's work, not the paper's. Counted in this sample were about 840,000 distinct CDR3 sequences; 38% of them appeared once. Over 8% of the sample is taken by the ten largest.

The rearranged segments are TRBV7-2 and TRBJ2-5, with the D segment possibly TRBD1 or TRBD2, each aligning over 6 bases. Sequenced: blood. The source of this sequence is a young man with Graves' hyperthyroidism. CDR3 loop: CASSLGGAGQETQYF. The sequence in DNA is TGTGCCAGCAGCTTAGGGGGGGCAGGCCAAGAGACCCAGTACTTC.